The 25 T cell receptor beta chains presented below share a single source sample, sequenced in a study of PD-L1 blockade in urothelial cancer. TCRdb's copy holds only in-frame clones and misses some; the assay was immunoSEQ multiplex PCR. The sample contains 95,000 to 150,000 clones, around 86% of which appear only once. The time point here: peripheral blood 6 weeks after treatment start. The source was PBMCs, collected around atezolizumab (anti-PD-L1) treatment. The receptors were sampled from a man aged 45-65 years with urothelial cancer.

The J gene is TRBJ2-2, the V gene TRBV5-1, with 10 bases matching TRBD1. The CDR3 loop spans 16 amino acids. The J segment lost 7 bases and the V segment lost 0 bases, leaving 6 bases of the junction unmatched. Germline V gene lookup returns CDR1 SGHRS and CDR2 YFSETQ. The CDR3 spells CASSLARGTGVGELFF. As DNA, the CDR3 is TGCGCCAGCAGCTTGGCCCGCGGGACAGGGGTCGGGGAGCTGTTTTTT.

The chain is built from TRBV28 and TRBJ2-7; D is ambiguous. CDR1 is MDHEN, CDR2 SYDVKM, per germline. V was trimmed by 3 bases and J by 1 base, leaving 4 bases between them. CDR3 length equals 12 residues. The CDR3 loop reads CASSLQSYEQYF. The CDR3 nucleotides read TGTGCCAGCAGTTTGCAGTCCTACGAGCAGTACTTC.

The rearrangement joins TRBV2 to TRBJ1-4, with 7 bases fitting TRBD1. Germline V CDR1 and CDR2: SNHLY, FYNNEI. The CDR3 sequence is 14 residues long. V gave up 7 bases and J gave up 2 bases; unmatched junction bases: 4. The CDR3 DNA reads TGTGCCAGCAACCAGGGACAGACTAATGAAAAACTGTTTTTT. It encodes CASNQGQTNEKLFF.

The chain uses TRBV19 and TRBJ1-2; D not resolved. The V end lost 7 bases, the J end lost 7 bases, and 22 bases lay between the germline ends. Per the germline V gene, CDR1 is LNHDA and CDR2 is SQIVND (reference sequence). The CDR3 runs 15 residues. The CDR3 nucleotides are TGTGCCAGTACCAACCGCCCGAGGCCGGAAGGTGGCTACACCTTC. Protein: CASTNRPRPEGGYTF.

The chain carries TRBV5-4 and TRBJ1-1, with 11 positions matching TRBD1. The ends lost 2 bases at V and 7 bases at J; junction bases unmatched: 7. This CDR3 is built from 15 residues. Looked up from germline, CDR1 is SGHNT and CDR2 is YYREEE (reference sequence). The CDR3 here is CASSLPGTGGLEAFF. DNA of the CDR3: TGTGCCAGCAGCTTACCCGGGACAGGGGGACTTGAAGCTTTCTTT.

V is TRBV19 and J is TRBJ1-1; maybe TRBD1 (5 bases). Trimming stripped 3 bases from V and 4 bases from J, with 15 bases between. The CDR3 totals 15 residues. CDR1 LNHDA and CDR2 SQIVND come from the germline V gene (reference sequence). CDR3 nucleotides: TGTGCCAGTAGTATCTCGGCAGGGATTGGCACTGAAGCTTTCTTT. It specifies CASSISAGIGTEAFF.

V usage is TRBV7-2 and J usage is TRBJ1-3; a weak D match, TRBD1 (5 bases). The ends were cut back, 0 bases at V and 1 base at J, with 7 bases in the middle. Germline V gene data show CDR1 as SGHTA and CDR2 as FQGNSA. CDR3 length equals 15 residues. DNA for the CDR3: TGTGCCAGCAGCTTAGCGGGGGGGTCTGGAAACACCATATATTTT. This gives the protein CASSLAGGSGNTIYF.

V and J are TRBV2 and TRBJ2-2; TRBD2 aligns across 13 bases. J was trimmed by 8 bases and V by 8 bases; bases with no gene match: 8. There are 15 residues in the CDR3. Germline lookup yields CDR1 SNHLY and CDR2 FYNNEI. CDR3 in amino acids: CASRRLAGGLGELFF. The CDR3 DNA follows: TGTGCCAGCCGCAGACTAGCGGGAGGACTGGGGGAGCTGTTTTTT. The whole variable domain, remainder taken from reference TRBV2 and TRBJ2-2, is EPEVTQTPSHQVTQMGQEVILRCVPISNHLYFYWYRQILGQKVEFLVSFYNNEISEKSEIFDDQFSVERPDGSNFTLKIRSTKLEDSAMYFCASRRLAGGLGELFFGEGSRLTVL.

This clone has just one count. This rearrangement joins TRBV15 to TRBJ2-2; D perhaps matches TRBD2 (7 bases). V was clipped by 9 bases and J by 7 bases, with 21 bases between them. The V gene's germline CDR1 is LNHNV and CDR2 YYDKDF (reference sequence). The CDR3 is made up of 15 amino acids. The CDR3 spells CATRDNGGAGGELFF. The CDR3 DNA reads as TGTGCCACAAGAGATAATGGGGGGGCGGGCGGGGAGCTGTTTTTT.

This clone was counted a single time. J is TRBJ2-1 and V is TRBV23-1; 9 bases are shared with TRBD1. TRBV23-1 is annotated as an ORF whose role is uncertain. Trimming at V came to 2 bases and at J to 3 bases, leaving 2 bases not matched to a gene. The length of the CDR3 is 15 residues. CDR3 nucleotides: TGCGCCAGCAGTCAAAGGGACAGGGACTACAATGAGCAGTTCTTC. It encodes CASSQRDRDYNEQFF.

The gene calls are TRBV27 and TRBJ2-7; 7 bases align to TRBD2. The CDR3 totals 16 residues. The V segment lost 3 bases and the J segment 6 bases; nucleotides outside the gene matches: 14. The V gene's germline CDR1 is MNHEY and CDR2 SMNVEV (reference sequence). This CDR3 is CASSFRPGGSSLEQYF. In DNA form, the CDR3 reads TGTGCCAGCAGTTTCCGACCGGGCGGGAGTTCTCTCGAGCAGTACTTC.

This clone was seen a few times. J is TRBJ2-7 and V is TRBV7-9; no reliable D call. CDR1 is SEHNR, CDR2 FQNEAQ, per germline (reference sequence). CDR3 length equals 11 residues. V was pared by 5 bases and J by 7 bases, with 9 bases between. The CDR3 region is CASSSEQEQYF. CDR3 sequence (DNA): TGTGCCAGCAGCAGTGAGCAAGAGCAGTACTTC.

The gene calls are TRBV10-1 and TRBJ2-7; 8 bases line up with TRBD2. The CDR3 is made up of 13 amino acids. Germline CDR1 is WNHNN and CDR2 is SYGVQD (reference sequence). V was clipped by 4 bases and J by 6 bases; unmatched bases: 5. This chain's CDR3 is CASSGRAGGEQYF. The CDR3 DNA sequence: TGCGCCAGCAGTGGGCGGGCGGGGGGCGAGCAGTACTTC.

This chain uses TRBV7-9 with TRBJ2-7; TRBD2 matches 8 bases. The CDR3 has 11 amino acids. Germline V CDR1 and CDR2: SEHNR, FQNEAQ (reference sequence). The CDR3 here is CATAGVYEQYF. CDR3 sequence (DNA): TGTGCGACAGCGGGAGTCTACGAGCAGTACTTC.

The gene calls are TRBV5-1 and TRBJ1-5, with TRBD1 matching 9 bases. This CDR3 has 15 amino acids. V dropped 0 bases and J dropped 2; count of bases not matched to a gene: 0. CDR1 is SGHRS, CDR2 YFSETQ, per germline. CDR3 sequence reads: CASSLGTGGNQPQHF. DNA for the CDR3: TGCGCCAGCAGCTTGGGGACAGGGGGCAATCAGCCCCAGCATTTT. Full variable domain (rest looked up from reference TRBV5-1 and TRBJ1-5): KAGVTQTPRYLIKTRGQQVTLSCSPISGHRSVSWYQQTPGQGLQFLFEYFSETQRNKGNFPGRFSGRQFSNSRSEMNVSTLELGDSALYLCASSLGTGGNQPQHFGDGTRLSIL.

This clone was seen a few times. The chain employs TRBV7-9 and TRBJ2-7; 8 nucleotides line up with TRBD2. Germline V gene data show CDR1 as SEHNR and CDR2 as FQNEAQ (reference sequence). The ends lost 1 base at V and 6 bases at J; junction bases unmatched: 8. CDR3 length: 15 amino acids. CDR3 sequence reads: CASSLVGGRSSEQYF. CDR3 in DNA: TGTGCCAGCAGCTTAGTTGGCGGGAGGAGTTCCGAGCAGTACTTC.

This sequence joins TRBV19 and TRBJ2-4; D uncertain. The germline V gene has CDR1 LNHDA and CDR2 SQIVND (reference sequence). The V end was cut by 4 bases, the J end by 0 bases, with 13 bases between. This CDR3 has 16 residues. The CDR3 protein is CASSKPGELAKNIQYF. The CDR3 DNA sequence: TGTGCCAGTAGTAAGCCAGGTGAACTAGCCAAAAACATTCAGTACTTC.

The V and J genes are TRBV6-1 and TRBJ2-1; 7 bases line up with TRBD1. This CDR3 has 15 amino acids. V trimming: 5 bases; J trimming: 5 bases; junction bases outside the gene matches: 9. CDR1 is MNHNS, CDR2 SASEGT, per germline. Written as DNA, the CDR3 is TGTGCCAGCAGTCTAGGGGGCGAGGGCCACAATGAGCAGTTCTTC. Translating gives CASSLGGEGHNEQFF.

This clone appeared a single time. This sequence joins TRBV11-2 and TRBJ2-7, with D possibly matching TRBD1 (6 bases). This CDR3 is 17 amino acids long. Germline V gives CDR1 SGHAT, CDR2 FQNNGV. Trimming left V 3 bases short and J 6 bases short, with 24 bases between. CDR3 sequence reads: CASSFRSGTSFLSEQYF. The CDR3 nucleotides read TGTGCCAGCAGCTTTAGGTCGGGGACATCCTTTCTGAGCGAGCAGTACTTC.

The V call is TRBV9, the J call TRBJ2-1, with 9 positions matching TRBD1. CDR3 length equals 16 residues. J was trimmed by 4 bases and V by 4 bases; bases with no gene match: 9. Germline CDR1 SGDLS, CDR2 YYNGEE. This chain's CDR3 is CASSKDRGQLYNEQFF. DNA of the CDR3: TGTGCCAGCAGCAAGGACAGGGGCCAACTTTACAATGAGCAGTTCTTC. The full variable domain, completed using reference TRBV9 and TRBJ2-1, is DSGVTQTPKHLITATGQRVTLRCSPRSGDLSVYWYQQSLDQGLQFLIQYYNGEERAKGNILERFSAQQFPDLHSELNLSSLELGDSALYFCASSKDRGQLYNEQFFGPGTRLTVL.

The chain joins TRBV7-3 to TRBJ2-3, with TRBD1 as a possible D gene (6 bases). The CDR3 sequence is 16 residues long. V lost 2 bases, J lost 1 base, and 13 bases lay in between. Germline CDR1 reads SGHTA; CDR2 reads FQGTGA. CDR3 region: CASSLGVGAGTDTQYF. For the CDR3, the DNA is TGTGCCAGCAGCTTAGGGGTGGGGGCCGGCACAGATACGCAGTATTTT. Supplemented by reference TRBV7-3 and TRBJ2-3, the full variable domain reads GAGVSQTPSNKVTEKGKYVELRCDPISGHTALYWYRQSLGQGPEFLIYFQGTGAADDSGLPNDRFFAVRPEGSVSTLKIQRTERGDSAVYLCASSLGVGAGTDTQYFGPGTRLTVL.

This clone was detected once. This chain connects TRBV28 to TRBJ2-2, with 7 positions matching TRBD1. V lost 7 bases and J lost 6; bases outside the gene matches: 2. The CDR3 sequence is 12 residues long. Germline V gene data show CDR1 as MDHEN and CDR2 as SYDVKM. The CDR3 protein is CASTGTAGELFF. The CDR3 DNA is TGTGCCAGCACCGGGACAGCCGGGGAGCTGTTTTTT. The entire variable domain, with the rest obtained from reference TRBV28 and TRBJ2-2, is as follows: DVKVTQSSRYLVKRTGEKVFLECVQDMDHENMFWYRQDPGLGLRLIYFSYDVKMKEKGDIPEGYSVSREKKERFSLILESASTNQTSMYLCASTGTAGELFFGEGSRLTVL.

V and J are TRBV2 and TRBJ2-5, with D tentatively TRBD2 (5 bases). This CDR3 has 15 amino acids. The germline CDR1 and CDR2 sequences are SNHLY and FYNNEI. The V and J ends lost 0 bases and 4 bases respectively, with 12 bases between them. The CDR3 here is CASSEALGVGETQYF. CDR3 bases: TGTGCCAGCAGTGAAGCGCTGGGAGTTGGAGAGACCCAGTACTTC.

The chain combines TRBV11-2 with TRBJ1-6; D perhaps matches TRBD1 (6 bases). Germline CDR1 is SGHAT and CDR2 is FQNNGV. The CDR3 has 15 residues. V was trimmed by 1 base and J by 5 bases, leaving 9 bases between them. CDR3 protein: CASSLVRGNNSPLHF. The CDR3 DNA follows: TGTGCCAGCAGCTTAGTGAGGGGGAATAATTCACCCCTCCACTTT.

The chain joins TRBV18 to TRBJ2-5, with D unclear. The V end lost 3 bases, the J end lost 5 bases, and 7 bases lay between the germline ends. CDR3 size: 12 residues. CDR1 and CDR2 (germline): KGHSH, LQKENI. The CDR3 reads CASSPSFETQYF. CDR3 DNA: TGTGCCAGCTCACCCTCGTTCGAGACCCAGTACTTC.